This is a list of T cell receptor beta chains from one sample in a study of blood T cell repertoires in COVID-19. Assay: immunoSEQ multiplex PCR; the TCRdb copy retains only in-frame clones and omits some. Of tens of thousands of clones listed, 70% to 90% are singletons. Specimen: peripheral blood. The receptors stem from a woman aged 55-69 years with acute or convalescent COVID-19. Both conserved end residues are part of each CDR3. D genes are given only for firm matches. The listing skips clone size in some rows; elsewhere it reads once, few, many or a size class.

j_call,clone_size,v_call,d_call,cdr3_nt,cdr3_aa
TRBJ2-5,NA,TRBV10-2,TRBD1,TGCGCCACGAAGTCGACAGGGGCCCAAGAGACCCAGTACTTC,CATKSTGAQETQYF
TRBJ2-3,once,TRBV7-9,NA,TGTGCCAGCAGCTTCATGAACAGCGGTAGCACAGATACGCAGTATTTT,CASSFMNSGSTDTQYF
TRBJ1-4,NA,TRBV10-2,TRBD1,TGCGCCAGCAGTACTACCGGGACAGGGAGGGAAAAACTGTTTTTT,CASSTTGTGREKLFF
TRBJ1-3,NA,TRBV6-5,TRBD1,TGTGCCAGCAGTCGTCAGGGGGCGTCTGGAAACACCATATATTTT,CASSRQGASGNTIYF
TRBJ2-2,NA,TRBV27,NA,TGTGCCAGCAGTTTGGGGGCGTCCACCGGGGAGCTGTTTTTT,CASSLGASTGELFF
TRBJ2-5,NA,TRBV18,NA,TGTGCCAGCTCACCTGGAGGGGCCGAGGAGACCCAGTACTTC,CASSPGGAEETQYF
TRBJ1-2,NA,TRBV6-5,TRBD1,TGTGCCACCGGCGGGACAGGAACCTCTAACTATGGCTACACCTTC,CATGGTGTSNYGYTF
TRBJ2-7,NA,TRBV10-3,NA,TGTGCCATCGGTGCAGGGGGAGGCTACGAGCAGTACTTC,CAIGAGGGYEQYF
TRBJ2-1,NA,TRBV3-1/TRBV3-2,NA,TGTGCCAGCAGTCCTGACTTGGCGGGGGCTGGGAATGAGCAGTTCTTC,CASSPDLAGAGNEQFF
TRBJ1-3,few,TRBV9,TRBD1,TGTGCCAGCAGCTTCCCTGGACAGGACCACACCATATATTTT,CASSFPGQDHTIYF
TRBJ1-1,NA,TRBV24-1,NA,TGTGCCACCAGTGATATAACGAGAAGGGGGATATTAAGAAACACTGAAGCTTTCTTT,CATSDITRRGILRNTEAFF
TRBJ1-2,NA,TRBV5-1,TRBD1,TGCGCCAGCAGCTCACCGGACAGGACCTATGGCTACACCTTC,CASSSPDRTYGYTF
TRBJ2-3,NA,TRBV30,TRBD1,TGTGCCTGGAGGGTGGGCAGGGGGATAGATACGCAGTATTTT,CAWRVGRGIDTQYF
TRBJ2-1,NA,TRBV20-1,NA,TGCAGTGCTAGTTCTCGGCGGGGTTTTTACAATGAGCAGTTCTTC,CSASSRRGFYNEQFF
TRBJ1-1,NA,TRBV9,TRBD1,TGTGCCAGCAGCGTAGCCGGGACAGCAGACACTGAAGCTTTCTTT,CASSVAGTADTEAFF
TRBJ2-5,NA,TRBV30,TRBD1,TGTGCCTACAACAGGGGGGTAGGACAGACCCAGTACTTC,CAYNRGVGQTQYF
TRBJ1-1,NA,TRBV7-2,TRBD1,TGTGCCAGCAGCCCGTCCGACAGGGGGCTCCTCGGCACTGAAGCTTTCTTT,CASSPSDRGLLGTEAFF
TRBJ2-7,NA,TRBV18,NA,TGTGCCAGCTCCCCGCAGGGTGGTAGGTACGAGCAGTACTTC,CASSPQGGRYEQYF
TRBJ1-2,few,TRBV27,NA,TGTGCCAGCAGTACGGACAGAGGGGGCTACACCTTC,CASSTDRGGYTF
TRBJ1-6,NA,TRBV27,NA,TGTGCCAGCAGTAAATCATCCGGGGGTAGCTCCTATAATTCACCCCTCCACTTT,CASSKSSGGSSYNSPLHF
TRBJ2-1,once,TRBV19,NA,TGTGCCAGTAGTATAATCGACAATTCCTACAATGAGCAGTTCTTC,CASSIIDNSYNEQFF
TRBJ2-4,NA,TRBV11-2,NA,TGTGCCAGCAGCTTAGGCGGAGCGGCCAAAAACATTCAGTACTTC,CASSLGGAAKNIQYF
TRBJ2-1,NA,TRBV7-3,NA,TGTGCCAGCAGCTTAGTTGGTAGCTACAATGAGCAGTTCTTC,CASSLVGSYNEQFF
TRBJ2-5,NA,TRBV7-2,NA,TGTGCCAGCAGCTTAGTCCGGGGGGCCAGGGAGACCCAGTACTTC,CASSLVRGARETQYF
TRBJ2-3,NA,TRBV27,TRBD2,TGTGCCAGCACCGCCCGGGGGGGCACAGATACGCAGTATTTT,CASTARGGTDTQYF
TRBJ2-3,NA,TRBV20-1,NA,TGCAGTCCTTCTACCGAAGATACGCAGTATTTT,CSPSTEDTQYF
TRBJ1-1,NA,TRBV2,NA,TGTGCCAGCGGTATTCGACAGGCCTCGAACACTGAAGCTTTCTTT,CASGIRQASNTEAFF
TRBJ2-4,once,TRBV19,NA,TGTGCCAGTAGTGTTACAGGGTTAGCCAAAAACATTCAGTACTTC,CASSVTGLAKNIQYF
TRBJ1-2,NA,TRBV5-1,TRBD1,TGCGCCAGCAGCCCGGGACAGTACTATGGCTACACCTTC,CASSPGQYYGYTF
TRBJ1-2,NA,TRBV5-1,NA,TGCGCCAGCAGCTTGGACAGGCCGGAGTATGGCTACACCTTC,CASSLDRPEYGYTF
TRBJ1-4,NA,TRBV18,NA,TGTGCCAGCTCATCGCAATCGAGACAGGCCTCAACTAATGAAAAACTGTTTTTT,CASSSQSRQASTNEKLFF
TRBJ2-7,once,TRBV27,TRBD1,TGTGCCAGCAGTTTAGGCAGGGGGCGCGAGCAGTACTTC,CASSLGRGREQYF
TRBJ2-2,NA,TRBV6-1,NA,TGTGCCAGCAGTGAAACGACTTTTAGGACCGGGGAGCTGTTTTTT,CASSETTFRTGELFF
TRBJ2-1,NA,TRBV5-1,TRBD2,TGCGCCAGCAGCCCGGGACTAGCGGGGGGGCCTGGGTATGAGCAGTTCTTC,CASSPGLAGGPGYEQFF
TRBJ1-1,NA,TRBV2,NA,TGTGCCAGCAGTGAATGGCAGGGGAACACTGAAGCTTTCTTT,CASSEWQGNTEAFF
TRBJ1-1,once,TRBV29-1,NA,TGCAGCGTTAGACACCTGAACACTGAAGCTTTCTTT,CSVRHLNTEAFF
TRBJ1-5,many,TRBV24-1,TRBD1,TGTGCCACCAGCGCGGACAGGGGGCGCGGGAGCAATCAGCCCCAGCATTTT,CATSADRGRGSNQPQHF
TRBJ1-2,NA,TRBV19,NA,TGTGCCAGTAGTAATGGGGCTCTGAACTATGGCTACACCTTC,CASSNGALNYGYTF
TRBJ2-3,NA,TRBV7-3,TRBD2,TGTGCCAGCAGCTTTGACGGGGGGGCCAGCGATACGCAGTATTTT,CASSFDGGASDTQYF
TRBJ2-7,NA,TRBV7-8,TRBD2,TGTGCCAGCAGCTTAGGTCTAATTAGGGTAGCGGGGGGGTTCTACGAGCAGTACTTC,CASSLGLIRVAGGFYEQYF
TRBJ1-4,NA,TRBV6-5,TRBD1,TGTGCCAGCAGCACGGGACAGGGGAATGAAAAACTGTTTTTT,CASSTGQGNEKLFF
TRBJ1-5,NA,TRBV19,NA,TGTGCCAGTAGTATAACAGGGAATAACCAGCCCCAGCATTTT,CASSITGNNQPQHF
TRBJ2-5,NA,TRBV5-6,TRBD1,TGTGCCAGCAGCTGGGCGGGACAGGGCGCGGAGACCCAGTACTTC,CASSWAGQGAETQYF
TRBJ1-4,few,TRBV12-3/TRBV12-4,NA,TGTGCCAGCAGTTTAATAAATGAAAAACTGTTTTTT,CASSLINEKLFF
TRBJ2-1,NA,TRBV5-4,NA,TGTGCCAGCAGCTTGGATACTAGCCTAAGCAATGAGCAGTTCTTC,CASSLDTSLSNEQFF
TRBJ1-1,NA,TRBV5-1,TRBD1,TGCGCCAGCAGCTTGCGTCCAGGGGGAGGTAACACTGAAGCTTTCTTT,CASSLRPGGGNTEAFF
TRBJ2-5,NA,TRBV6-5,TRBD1,TGTGCCAGCAGTTACATGACAGGGTTGGGAGAGACCCAGTACTTC,CASSYMTGLGETQYF
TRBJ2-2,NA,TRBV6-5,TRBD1,TGTGCCAGCAGCTCGTCTCGACAGGGGAACCGGGAGCTGTTTTTT,CASSSSRQGNRELFF
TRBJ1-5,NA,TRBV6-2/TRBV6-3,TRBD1,TGTGCCAGCAGTTACCCAGACAGGGGGCAGGTGTATAGCAATCAGCCCCAGCATTTT,CASSYPDRGQVYSNQPQHF
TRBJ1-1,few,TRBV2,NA,TGTGCCAGCAGTGTCCAGGGAAACACTGAAGCTTTCTTT,CASSVQGNTEAFF
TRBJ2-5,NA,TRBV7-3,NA,TGTGCCAGCAGCTTAATCTCCCAAGAGACCCAGTACTTC,CASSLISQETQYF
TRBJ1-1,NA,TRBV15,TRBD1,TGTGCCACCAGCAGAGACCAGGGCAGGGGGAGCTTT,CATSRDQGRGSF
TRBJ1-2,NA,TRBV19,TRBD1,TGTGCCAGTAGTATCCCCGGGACAGGGGGAAACTATGGCTACACCTTC,CASSIPGTGGNYGYTF
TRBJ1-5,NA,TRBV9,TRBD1,TGTGCCAGACCGACAGGGAACAGCAATCAGCCCCAGCATTTT,CARPTGNSNQPQHF
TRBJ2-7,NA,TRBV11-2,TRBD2,TGTGCCAGCAGTCCGGGACTAGCGGGGGGTTTAGACGAGCAGTACTTC,CASSPGLAGGLDEQYF
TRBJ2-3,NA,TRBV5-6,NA,TGTGCCAGCAGCTCGACCCGGCAGGGAACGGGAGATACGCAGTATTTT,CASSSTRQGTGDTQYF
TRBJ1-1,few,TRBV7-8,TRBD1,TGTGCCAGCAGCTTAAGGGGACAGCTAAACACTGAAGCTTTCTTT,CASSLRGQLNTEAFF
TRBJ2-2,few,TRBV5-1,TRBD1,TGCGCCAGCAGCGTACAGGGGGCGTCCGGGGAGCTGTTTTTT,CASSVQGASGELFF
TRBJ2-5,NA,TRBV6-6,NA,TGTGCCAGCAGTTCTCATGAAGTGGGGCGGGAGACCCAGTACTTC,CASSSHEVGRETQYF
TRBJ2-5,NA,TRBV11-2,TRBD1,TGTGCCAGCAGCTGGGGGACAGGGCAACAAGAGACCCAGTACTTC,CASSWGTGQQETQYF